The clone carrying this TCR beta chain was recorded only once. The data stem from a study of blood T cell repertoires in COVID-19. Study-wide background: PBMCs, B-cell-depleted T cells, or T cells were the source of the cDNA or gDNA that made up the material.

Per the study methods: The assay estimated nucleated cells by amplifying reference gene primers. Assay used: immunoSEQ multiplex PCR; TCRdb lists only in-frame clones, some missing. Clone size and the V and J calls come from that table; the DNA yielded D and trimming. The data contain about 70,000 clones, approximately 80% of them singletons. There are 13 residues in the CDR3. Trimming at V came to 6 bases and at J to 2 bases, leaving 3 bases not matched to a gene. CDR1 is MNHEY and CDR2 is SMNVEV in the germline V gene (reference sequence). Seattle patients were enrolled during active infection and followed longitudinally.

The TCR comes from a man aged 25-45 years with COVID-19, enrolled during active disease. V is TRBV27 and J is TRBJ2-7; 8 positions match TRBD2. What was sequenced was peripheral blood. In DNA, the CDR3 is TGTGCCAGCAGCCGGGGACTAGCCTACGAGCAGTACTTC. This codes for CASSRGLAYEQYF.